A selection of T cell receptor beta chains follows, all from one sample in a study of radiation and T cells in renal cell carcinoma. Here immunoSEQ multiplex PCR was the method, and the copy in TCRdb shows in-frame clones only, minus some. Of some 130,000 clones listed, 88% are singletons. Material: blood, obtained from a patient whose treatment included radiotherapy and nephrectomy. Source of these receptors: a woman in her 70s with renal cell carcinoma. CDR3s include the opening cysteine and the closing phenylalanine or tryptophan. D genes are given only for firm matches. Not all rows give a size; the values are once, few, many and, for expanded clones, a class.

CDR3 protein,CDR3 DNA,J gene,clone size,V gene,D gene
CASSEVGNYGYTF,TGTGCCAGCAGTGAAGTAGGGAACTATGGCTACACCTTC,TRBJ1-2,NA,TRBV6-1,NA
CASSLVAIQETQYF,TGTGCCAGCAGCTTAGTTGCTATCCAAGAGACCCAGTACTTC,TRBJ2-5,NA,TRBV11-3,NA
CASSRGSGANVLTF,TGTGCCAGCTCACGGGGGAGCGGGGCCAACGTCCTGACTTTC,TRBJ2-6,NA,TRBV18,NA
CASSQALTARTDTQYF,TGCGCCAGCAGCCAAGCTTTGACGGCTCGCACAGATACGCAGTATTTT,TRBJ2-3,NA,TRBV4-3,NA
CAWRPGQGGANYGYTF,TGTGCCTGGAGGCCCGGACAGGGTGGCGCTAACTATGGCTACACCTTC,TRBJ1-2,NA,TRBV30,TRBD1
CASSQPISPGSSYNEQFF,TGTGCCAGCAGCCAGCCGATATCTCCGGGGAGCTCCTACAATGAGCAGTTCTTC,TRBJ2-1,few,TRBV7-9,NA
CASSLAGQGASPLHF,TGTGCCAGCAGCTTAGCGGGACAGGGGGCGTCACCCCTCCACTTT,TRBJ1-6,NA,TRBV7-6,TRBD1
CASSIDLGRNEQFF,TGTGCCAGTAGTATAGATCTCGGGAGGAATGAGCAGTTCTTC,TRBJ2-1,once,TRBV19,TRBD2
CASALIGQNYNEQFF,TGTGCCAGCGCTTTAATCGGACAGAACTACAATGAGCAGTTCTTC,TRBJ2-1,NA,TRBV6-1,NA
CASSFRLTETQYF,TGTGCCAGCAGCTTTAGACTGACGGAGACCCAGTACTTC,TRBJ2-5,NA,TRBV7-9,NA
CASSSGANVLTF,TGTGCCAGTAGTAGTGGGGCCAACGTCCTGACTTTC,TRBJ2-6,NA,TRBV19,NA
CASSQEGQGAGETQYF,TGCGCCAGCAGCCAAGAGGGACAGGGGGCCGGAGAGACCCAGTACTTC,TRBJ2-5,NA,TRBV4-3,TRBD1
CASSIDWPANTEAFF,TGTGCCAGTAGTATAGATTGGCCGGCGAACACTGAAGCTTTCTTT,TRBJ1-1,NA,TRBV19,NA
CASSFYIQGVDSPLHF,TGTGCCAGCAGTTTTTACATTCAGGGGGTGGATTCACCCCTCCACTTT,TRBJ1-6,NA,TRBV27,TRBD1
CASSIGGEAFF,TGTGCCAGTAGTATAGGGGGGGAAGCTTTCTTT,TRBJ1-1,NA,TRBV19,NA
CASSLGTSRETQYF,TGTGCTAGCAGCTTAGGGACTAGCCGGGAGACCCAGTACTTC,TRBJ2-5,NA,TRBV7-7,TRBD2
CASSISAALTDTQYF,TGTGCCAGTAGTATTTCAGCGGCTCTCACAGATACGCAGTATTTT,TRBJ2-3,NA,TRBV19,NA
CASSPDRRMNTEAFF,TGTGCCAGCAGCCCCGACAGGAGGATGAACACTGAAGCTTTCTTT,TRBJ1-1,NA,TRBV28,NA
CASRTAPPTGKNIQYF,TGTGCCAGCAGAACGGCACCACCGACAGGGAAAAACATTCAGTACTTC,TRBJ2-4,NA,TRBV6-6,TRBD1
CASSLFRGRNEQFF,TGTGCCAGCAGCCTCTTCCGAGGCAGGAATGAGCAGTTCTTC,TRBJ2-1,NA,TRBV5-4,NA
CASRSGGYTF,TGTGCCAGCAGATCCGGGGGCTACACCTTC,TRBJ1-2,NA,TRBV6-6,NA
CASSLMRTGGRPAYGYTF,TGTGCCAGCAGTTTAATGAGGACAGGGGGAAGACCGGCCTATGGCTACACCTTC,TRBJ1-2,NA,TRBV27,TRBD1
CAWNAVSGNTIYF,TGTGCCTGGAATGCGGTCTCTGGAAACACCATATATTTT,TRBJ1-3,NA,TRBV30,NA
CASSSKGTSGGTDTQYF,TGCGCCAGCAGCTCAAAGGGGACTAGCGGGGGCACAGATACGCAGTATTTT,TRBJ2-3,NA,TRBV5-1,TRBD2
CAWGQGGNQPQHF,TGTGCCTGGGGACAGGGGGGGAATCAGCCCCAGCATTTT,TRBJ1-5,once,TRBV30,TRBD1
CASSIVPGSTYEQYF,TGTGCCAGTAGTATAGTCCCAGGGTCGACCTACGAGCAGTACTTC,TRBJ2-7,NA,TRBV19,NA
CASSLGDADTQYF,TGCGCCAGCAGCTTGGGGGACGCAGATACGCAGTATTTT,TRBJ2-3,NA,TRBV5-1,NA
CARSPDRVDYGYTF,TGTGCCAGAAGCCCGGACAGGGTGGACTATGGCTACACCTTC,TRBJ1-2,NA,TRBV5-3,TRBD1
CASSWGQASYEQYF,TGCGCCAGCAGCTGGGGACAGGCTTCCTACGAGCAGTACTTC,TRBJ2-7,NA,TRBV5-1,TRBD1
CASSLGDRVTEAFF,TGCGCCAGCAGCTTGGGTGACAGGGTCACTGAAGCTTTCTTT,TRBJ1-1,NA,TRBV5-1,TRBD1
CATRRDTQETQYF,TGTGCCACCAGGCGGGACACCCAAGAGACCCAGTACTTC,TRBJ2-5,NA,TRBV15,NA
CASSLYMNTEAFF,TGTGCCAGCAGCTTATACATGAACACTGAAGCTTTCTTT,TRBJ1-1,NA,TRBV13,NA
CASSGTSSGGANVLTF,TGTGCCAGCAGCGGGACTAGTTCGGGTGGGGCCAACGTCCTGACTTTC,TRBJ2-6,few,TRBV6-4,TRBD2
CASSLRATNEKLFF,TGTGCCAGCAGCTTAAGGGCAACTAATGAAAAACTGTTTTTT,TRBJ1-4,once,TRBV7-2,NA
CASMGQGANGQPQHF,TGTGCCAGCATGGGACAGGGGGCAAATGGTCAGCCCCAGCATTTT,TRBJ1-5,few,TRBV2,TRBD1
CASSLAETGAGNTIYF,TGTGCCAGCAGCTTAGCCGAGACAGGGGCAGGAAACACCATATATTTT,TRBJ1-3,once,TRBV7-2,TRBD1
CASKAGLVSPYEQYF,TGTGCCAGCAAAGCCGGACTAGTAAGTCCCTACGAGCAGTACTTC,TRBJ2-7,NA,TRBV28,TRBD2
CASSEDPRELFF,TGTGCCAGCAGTGAGGACCCCCGGGAGCTGTTTTTT,TRBJ2-2,NA,TRBV25-1,NA
CASSPTTGAGANVLTF,TGCGCCAGCAGCCCTACCACAGGGGCTGGGGCCAACGTCCTGACTTTC,TRBJ2-6,NA,TRBV5-1,TRBD1
CASSLLGASYNEQFF,TGTGCCAGCAGTTTACTGGGTGCCTCCTACAATGAGCAGTTCTTC,TRBJ2-1,once,TRBV28,NA
CAWSPLPRSDTQYF,TGTGCCTGGAGTCCCCTTCCGCGCTCAGATACGCAGTATTTT,TRBJ2-3,NA,TRBV30,NA
CASSIGARDTQYF,TGTGCCAGTAGTATCGGGGCTCGAGATACGCAGTATTTT,TRBJ2-3,once,TRBV19,NA